This T cell receptor (beta chain) was identified during a study of PD-L1 blockade in urothelial cancer. This clone appeared once. As to time point: peripheral blood 6 weeks after treatment start. The protocol was immunoSEQ multiplex PCR, while the TCRdb copy is restricted to in-frame clones and leaves out a portion. Of around 53,000 clones in the sample, approximately 86% were seen once. Germline V gene sequence: CDR1 SGHDT, CDR2 YYEEEE. The V end lost 5 bases, the J end lost 3 bases, and 12 bases lay between the germline ends. This CDR3 comprises 13 residues. The chain carries TRBV5-6 and TRBJ2-7, with a tentative D call TRBD2 (6 bases). This sequence was found in a man aged 50-60 years with urothelial cancer. Sequencing was performed on PBMCs, taken around atezolizumab (anti-PD-L1) treatment. The CDR3 nucleotides read TGTGCCAGCAGAAGGATAGCGGTCTACGAGCAGTACTTC. Its protein product is CASRRIAVYEQYF.